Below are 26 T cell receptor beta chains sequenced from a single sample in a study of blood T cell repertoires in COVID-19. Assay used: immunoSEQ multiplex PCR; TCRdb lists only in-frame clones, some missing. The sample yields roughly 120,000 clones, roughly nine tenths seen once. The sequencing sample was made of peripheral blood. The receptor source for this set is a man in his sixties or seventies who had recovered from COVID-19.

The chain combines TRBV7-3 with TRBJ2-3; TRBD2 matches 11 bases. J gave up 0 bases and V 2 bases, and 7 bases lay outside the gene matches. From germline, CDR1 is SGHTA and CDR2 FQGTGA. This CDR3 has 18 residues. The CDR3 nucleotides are TGTGCCAGCAGCTTAGCCCCGGGACTAGCGGCAAGCACAGATACGCAGTATTTT. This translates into CASSLAPGLAASTDTQYF.

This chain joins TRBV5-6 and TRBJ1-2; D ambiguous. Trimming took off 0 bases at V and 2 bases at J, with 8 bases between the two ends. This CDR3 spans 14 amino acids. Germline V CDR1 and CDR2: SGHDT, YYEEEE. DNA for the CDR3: TGTGCCAGCAGCTTGGGGCAGCGAAACTATGGCTACACCTTC. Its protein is CASSLGQRNYGYTF.

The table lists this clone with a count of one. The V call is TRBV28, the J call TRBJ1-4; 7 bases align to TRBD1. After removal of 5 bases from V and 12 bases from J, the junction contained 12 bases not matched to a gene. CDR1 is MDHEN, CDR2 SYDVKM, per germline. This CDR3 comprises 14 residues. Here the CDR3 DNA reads TGTGCCAGCAGTGCAACAGGGGCTGTAGTTGAACTGTTTTTT. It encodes CASSATGAVVELFF. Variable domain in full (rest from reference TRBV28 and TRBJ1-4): DVKVTQSSRYLVKRTGEKVFLECVQDMDHENMFWYRQDPGLGLRLIYFSYDVKMKEKGDIPEGYSVSREKKERFSLILESASTNQTSMYLCASSATGAVVELFFGSGTQLSVL.

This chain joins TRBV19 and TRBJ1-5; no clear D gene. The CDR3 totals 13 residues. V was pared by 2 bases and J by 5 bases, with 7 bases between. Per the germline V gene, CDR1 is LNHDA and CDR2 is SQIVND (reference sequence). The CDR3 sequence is CASSITSDQPQHF. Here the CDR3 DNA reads TGTGCCAGTAGTATAACGTCAGATCAGCCCCAGCATTTT.

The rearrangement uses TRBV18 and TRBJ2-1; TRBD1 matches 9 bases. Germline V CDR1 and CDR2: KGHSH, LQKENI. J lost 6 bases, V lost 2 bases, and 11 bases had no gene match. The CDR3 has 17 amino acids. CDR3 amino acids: CASSPKRPGQGINEQFF. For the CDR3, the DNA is TGTGCCAGCTCACCAAAACGTCCGGGACAGGGTATCAATGAGCAGTTCTTC.

The CDR3 sequence is CASSFKSNQPQHF. In DNA, the CDR3 is TGTGCCAGCAGCTTCAAAAGCAATCAGCCCCAGCATTTT. The genes are TRBV7-9 and TRBJ1-5; no reliable D call. Trimming removed 3 bases from V and 1 base from J, with 4 bases in between. The CDR3 covers 13 residues. CDR1 is SEHNR, CDR2 FQNEAQ, per germline (reference sequence).

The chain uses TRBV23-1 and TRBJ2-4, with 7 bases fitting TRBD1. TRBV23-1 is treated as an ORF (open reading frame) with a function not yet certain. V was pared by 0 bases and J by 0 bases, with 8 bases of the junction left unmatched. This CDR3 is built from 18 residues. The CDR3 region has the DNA TGCGCCAGCAGTCAATCGTCCGACAGGGTTCTAGCCAAAAACATTCAGTACTTC. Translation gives CASSQSSDRVLAKNIQYF.

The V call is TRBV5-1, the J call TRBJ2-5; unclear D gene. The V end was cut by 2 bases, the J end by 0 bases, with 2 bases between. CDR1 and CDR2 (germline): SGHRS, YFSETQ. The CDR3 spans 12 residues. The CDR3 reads CASSFNQETQYF. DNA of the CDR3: TGCGCCAGCAGCTTCAACCAAGAGACCCAGTACTTC.

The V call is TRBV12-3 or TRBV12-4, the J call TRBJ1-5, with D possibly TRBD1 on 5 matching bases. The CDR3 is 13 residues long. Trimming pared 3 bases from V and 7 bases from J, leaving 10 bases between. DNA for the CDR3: TGTGCCAGCAGTTTTCGGGGGTACCAGCCCCAGCATTTT. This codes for CASSFRGYQPQHF.

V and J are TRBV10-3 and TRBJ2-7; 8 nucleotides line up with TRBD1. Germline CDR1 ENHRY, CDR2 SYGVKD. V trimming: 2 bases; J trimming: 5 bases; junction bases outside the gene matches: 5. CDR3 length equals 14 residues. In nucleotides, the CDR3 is TGTGCCATCAGTGAGAGGCAGGGGGCTCACGAGCAGTACTTC. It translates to CAISERQGAHEQYF.

The CDR3 reads CAISRDTAEAFF. CDR3 DNA sequence: TGTGCCATCAGTCGGGACACGGCTGAAGCTTTCTTT. V and J are TRBV10-3 and TRBJ1-1; D is possibly TRBD1 (6 bases). The germline V gene has CDR1 ENHRY and CDR2 SYGVKD. Trimming took off 5 bases at V and 6 bases at J, with 10 bases between the two ends. This CDR3 spans 12 amino acids.

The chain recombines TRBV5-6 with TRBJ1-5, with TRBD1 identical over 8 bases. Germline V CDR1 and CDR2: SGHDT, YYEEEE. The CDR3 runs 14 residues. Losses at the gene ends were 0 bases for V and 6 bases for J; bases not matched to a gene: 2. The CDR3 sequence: CASSLATGGQPQHF. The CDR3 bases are TGTGCCAGCAGCTTGGCTACAGGGGGTCAGCCCCAGCATTTT.

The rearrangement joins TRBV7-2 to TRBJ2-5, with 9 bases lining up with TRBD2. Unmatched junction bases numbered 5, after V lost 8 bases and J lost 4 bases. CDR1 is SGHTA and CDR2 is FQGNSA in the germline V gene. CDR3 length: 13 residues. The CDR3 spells CASGKLAGETQYF. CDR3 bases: TGTGCCAGCGGCAAACTAGCGGGAGAGACCCAGTACTTC.

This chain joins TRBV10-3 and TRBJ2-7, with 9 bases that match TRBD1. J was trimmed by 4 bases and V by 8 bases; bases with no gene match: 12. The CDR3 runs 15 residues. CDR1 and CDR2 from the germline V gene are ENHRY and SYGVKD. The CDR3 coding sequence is TGTGCCATCTCCCGGGAGACAGGGGGTGCGTACGAGCAGTACTTC. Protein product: CAISRETGGAYEQYF.

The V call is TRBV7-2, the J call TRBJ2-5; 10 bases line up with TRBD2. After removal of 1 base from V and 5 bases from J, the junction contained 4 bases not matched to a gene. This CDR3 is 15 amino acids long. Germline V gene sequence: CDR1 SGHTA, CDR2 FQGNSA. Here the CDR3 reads CASSLGSGRAETQYF. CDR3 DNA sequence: TGTGCCAGCAGCTTAGGCAGCGGGAGGGCTGAGACCCAGTACTTC. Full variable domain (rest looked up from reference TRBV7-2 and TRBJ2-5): GAGVSQSPSNKVTEKGKDVELRCDPISGHTALYWYRQSLGQGLEFLIYFQGNSAPDKSGLPSDRFSAERTGGSVSTLTIQRTQQEDSAVYLCASSLGSGRAETQYFGPGTRLLVL.

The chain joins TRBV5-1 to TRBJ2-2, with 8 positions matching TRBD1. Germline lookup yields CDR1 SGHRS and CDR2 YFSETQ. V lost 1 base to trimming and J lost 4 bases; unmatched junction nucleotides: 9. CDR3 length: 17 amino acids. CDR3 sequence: CASSLRGQGPGTGELFF. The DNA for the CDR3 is TGCGCCAGCAGCTTGCGCGGACAGGGCCCCGGCACCGGGGAGCTGTTTTTT.

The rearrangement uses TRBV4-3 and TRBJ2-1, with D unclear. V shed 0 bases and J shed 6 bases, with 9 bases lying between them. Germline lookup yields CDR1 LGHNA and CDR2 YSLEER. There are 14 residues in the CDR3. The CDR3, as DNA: TGCGCCAGCAGCCAAGAGTTAGCCGTCAATGAGCAGTTCTTC. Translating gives CASSQELAVNEQFF.

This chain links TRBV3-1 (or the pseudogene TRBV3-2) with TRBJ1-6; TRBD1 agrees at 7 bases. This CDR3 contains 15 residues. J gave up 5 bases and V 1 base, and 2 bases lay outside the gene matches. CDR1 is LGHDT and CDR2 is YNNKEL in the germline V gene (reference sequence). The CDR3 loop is CASSQAGQNNSPLHF. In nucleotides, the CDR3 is TGTGCCAGCAGCCAAGCGGGACAGAATAATTCACCCCTCCACTTT.

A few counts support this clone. The CDR3 DNA reads TGTGCCAGTTACGGGCAGGGGTCTTCCTTGGGGCATTTT. Protein product: CASYGQGSSLGHF. The rearrangement links TRBV7-8 to TRBJ1-5; tentative D call: TRBD1 (6 bases). The germline V gene has CDR1 SGHVS and CDR2 FQNEAQ. V was clipped by 9 bases and J by 15 bases, with 24 bases between them. The CDR3 is 13 residues long.

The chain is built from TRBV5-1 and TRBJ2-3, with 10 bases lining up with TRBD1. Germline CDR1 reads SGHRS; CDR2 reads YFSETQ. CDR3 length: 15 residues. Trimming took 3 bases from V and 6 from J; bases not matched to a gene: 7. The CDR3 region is CASSWVGQGDDTQYF. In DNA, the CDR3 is TGCGCCAGCAGCTGGGTCGGACAGGGGGATGATACGCAGTATTTT.

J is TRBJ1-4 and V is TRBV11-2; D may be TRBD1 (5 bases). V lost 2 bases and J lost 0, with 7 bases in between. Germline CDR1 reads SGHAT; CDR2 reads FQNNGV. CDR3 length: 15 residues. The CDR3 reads CASSLRGTTNEKLFF. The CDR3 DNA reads TGTGCCAGCAGCTTACGGGGGACAACTAATGAAAAACTGTTTTTT.

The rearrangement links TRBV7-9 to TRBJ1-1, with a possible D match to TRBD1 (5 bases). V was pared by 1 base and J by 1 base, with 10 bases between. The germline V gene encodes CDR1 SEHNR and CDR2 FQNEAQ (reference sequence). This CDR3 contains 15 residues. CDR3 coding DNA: TGTGCCAGCAGCTTAGTAACAGGACAGAACACTGAAGCTTTCTTT. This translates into CASSLVTGQNTEAFF. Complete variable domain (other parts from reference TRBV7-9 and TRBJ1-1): DTGVSQNPRHKITKRGQNVTFRCDPISEHNRLYWYRQTLGQGPEFLTYFQNEAQLEKSRLLSDRFSAERPKGSFSTLEIQRTEQGDSAMYLCASSLVTGQNTEAFFGQGTRLTVV.

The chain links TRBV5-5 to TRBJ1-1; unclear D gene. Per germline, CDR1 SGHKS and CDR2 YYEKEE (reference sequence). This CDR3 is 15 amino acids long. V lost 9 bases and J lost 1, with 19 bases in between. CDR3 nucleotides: TGTGCCACAACCCGCCCGGGAGCGGGGAACACTGAAGCTTTCTTT. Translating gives CATTRPGAGNTEAFF.

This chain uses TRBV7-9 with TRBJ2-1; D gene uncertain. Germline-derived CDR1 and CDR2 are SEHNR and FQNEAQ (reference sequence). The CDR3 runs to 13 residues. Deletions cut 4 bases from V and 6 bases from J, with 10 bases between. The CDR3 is CASSSLQINEQFF. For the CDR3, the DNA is TGTGCCAGCAGCTCCCTGCAGATCAATGAGCAGTTCTTC.

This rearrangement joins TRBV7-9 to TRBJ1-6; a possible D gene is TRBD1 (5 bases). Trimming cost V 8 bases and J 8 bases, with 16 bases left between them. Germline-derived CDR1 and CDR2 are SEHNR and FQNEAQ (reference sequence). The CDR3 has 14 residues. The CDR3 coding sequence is TGTGCCAGCCAACCCGGACAACTCCATTCACCCCTCCACTTT. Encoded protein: CASQPGQLHSPLHF.

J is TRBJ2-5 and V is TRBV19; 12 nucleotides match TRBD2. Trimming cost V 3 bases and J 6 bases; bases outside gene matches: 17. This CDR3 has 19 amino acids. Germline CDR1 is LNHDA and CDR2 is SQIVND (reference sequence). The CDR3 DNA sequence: TGTGCCAGTAGTATTGGGCTAGCGGGAGGGCCCTACGAGGTACAGACCCAGTACTTC. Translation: CASSIGLAGGPYEVQTQYF.